Presented here are 7 T cell receptor beta chains from one specimen sequenced in a study of blood T cell repertoires in COVID-19. Repertoires were generated with immunoSEQ multiplex PCR, while TCRdb's copy carries only in-frame clones and drops some. Here the sample spans 95,000 to 150,000 clones, 70% to 80% being singletons. Material for sequencing was peripheral blood. These receptors originate from a man aged 40-50 years with active or convalescent COVID-19.

The V and J genes are TRBV6-4 and TRBJ2-3, with D possibly being TRBD2 (6 bases). Germline CDR1 MRHNA, CDR2 SNTAGT. Trimming removed 4 bases from V and 3 bases from J, with 11 bases in between. CDR3 size: 14 residues. In nucleotides, the CDR3 is TGTGCCAGCAGTGTCGGGGGATATACAGATACGCAGTATTTT. Encoded protein: CASSVGGYTDTQYF.

The V gene is TRBV6-5, the J gene TRBJ1-1; 7 positions match TRBD1. The germline gives CDR1 MNHEY, CDR2 SVGAGI. CDR3 length: 12 amino acids. Unmatched junction bases numbered 7, after V lost 5 bases and J lost 10 bases. The DNA for the CDR3 is TGTGCCAGCAGTCCACGGACAGGATCAGCTTTCTTT. Protein: CASSPRTGSAFF.

This sequence joins TRBV6-6 and TRBJ2-7; 10 bases match TRBD2. Unmatched junction bases numbered 6, after V lost 6 bases and J lost 1 base. This CDR3 is built from 15 residues. CDR1 is MNHNY and CDR2 is SVGAGI in the germline V gene (reference sequence). The CDR3 sequence: CASRSLAGTSYEQYF. CDR3 sequence (DNA): TGTGCCAGCAGATCACTAGCGGGAACATCCTACGAGCAGTACTTC.

The chain recombines TRBV7-2 with TRBJ2-2; TRBD2 aligns across 10 bases. Germline CDR1 reads SGHTA; CDR2 reads FQGNSA. This CDR3 region has 14 residues. V lost 5 bases and J lost 6; bases outside the gene matches: 3. DNA for the CDR3: TGTGCCAGCAGCCTGCTAGCGGGAGCCGGGGAGCTGTTTTTT. Residues: CASSLLAGAGELFF.

The V and J genes are TRBV24-1 and TRBJ2-2, with TRBD1 identical over 7 bases. The CDR3 is made up of 14 amino acids. Germline V gives CDR1 KGHDR, CDR2 SFDVKD. The J segment lost 7 bases and the V segment lost 6 bases, leaving 7 bases of the junction unmatched. CDR3 sequence: CATSPGQASGELFF. The DNA for the CDR3 is TGTGCCACCAGTCCCGGACAGGCCAGCGGGGAGCTGTTTTTT.

The chain employs TRBV25-1 and TRBJ2-7, with D perhaps TRBD2 (5 bases). Germline V gene data show CDR1 as MGHDK and CDR2 as SYGVNS. CDR3 length: 15 amino acids. Deletions cut 5 bases from V and 0 bases from J, with 14 bases between. Here the CDR3 reads CASSQEVGPSYEQYF. The DNA of the CDR3 is TGTGCCAGCAGTCAGGAGGTGGGCCCCTCCTACGAGCAGTACTTC.

V and J are TRBV9 and TRBJ1-2, with D perhaps matching TRBD1 (6 bases). CDR1 and CDR2 (germline): SGDLS, YYNGEE. Trimming pared 0 bases from V and 2 bases from J, leaving 11 bases between. The CDR3 has 15 amino acids. The CDR3 protein is CASSVDPGQNYGYTF. The CDR3 region has the DNA TGTGCCAGCAGCGTAGATCCCGGACAGAACTATGGCTACACCTTC.